This passage covers 3 T cell receptor beta chains from one sample sequenced in a study of cytomegalovirus exposure and HLA in healthy donors. PCR used 60 Vbeta primers and 13 Jbeta primers. Profiled with immunoSEQ multiplex PCR; TCRdb holds only in-frame clones, not every one. The sample lists roughly 73,000 clones; around 78% were seen once. Sequencing input: PBMCs. The receptors originated from a man between 40 and 49 years old in good health and CMV-seronegative.

The chain combines TRBV5-4 with TRBJ2-1, with 11 bases aligning to TRBD2. Looked up from germline, CDR1 is SGHNT and CDR2 is YYREEE (reference sequence). The CDR3 consists of 16 residues. With V trimmed by 4 bases and J by 4 bases, 7 bases remained unmatched. The CDR3 DNA reads as TGTGCCAGCAGCGCTAGCGGGACTAGCGGATACAATGAGCAGTTCTTC. Residues: CASSASGTSGYNEQFF. Full variable domain (missing parts from reference TRBV5-4 and TRBJ2-1): ETGVTQSPTHLIKTRGQQVTLRCSSQSGHNTVSWYQQALGQGPQFIFQYYREEENGRGNFPPRFSGLQFPNYSSELNVNALELDDSALYLCASSASGTSGYNEQFFGPGTRLTVL.

This sequence joins TRBV19 and TRBJ1-1; D might be TRBD1 (5 bases). This CDR3 region has 14 residues. Germline CDR1 reads LNHDA; CDR2 reads SQIVND (reference sequence). Trimming removed 6 bases from V and 8 bases from J, with 19 bases in between. The CDR3 region is CASRNVGAFREAFF. CDR3 DNA sequence: TGTGCCAGTAGGAATGTAGGGGCCTTTCGGGAAGCTTTCTTT.

The chain recombines TRBV7-9 with TRBJ2-5; perhaps TRBD1 as D (5 bases). Per the germline V gene, CDR1 is SEHNR and CDR2 is FQNEAQ (reference sequence). The CDR3 has 12 amino acids. V lost 5 bases, J lost 5 bases, and 9 bases lay in between. The CDR3 sequence is CASSPPGETQYF. In nucleotides, the CDR3 is TGTGCCAGCAGCCCGCCAGGGGAGACCCAGTACTTC.